This T cell receptor beta chain was found in a study of T cell repertoires in cytomegalovirus infection. About the research overall: The authors used CMV epitopes that were HLA-C-restricted (recently identified) and HLA-B-restricted (well studied). General study results and limits: The response measured ex vivo was dominated by TCR beta clonotypes (HLA-C-restricted and CMV-specific). Frequencies of public TCR beta families were cumulated, and this identified carriers of CMV plus the relevant HLA.

The germline V and J ends were trimmed by 4 bases and 0 bases, with 5 bases remaining between them. CDR1 is MNHEY and CDR2 is SVGEGT in the germline V gene. The CDR3 is 13 amino acids. From the reads, TCRdb called clonotypes with MiXCR, one entry per CDR3 protein. Of hundreds of thousands of distinct CDR3 sequences listed, around 32% are singletons. As concerns this clonotype: The antigen is undetermined.

The clonotype was recovered from a human donor in good health (CMV status not recorded). Some clones in this sample may be carry-over from other donors' samples. V gene TRBV6-2 or TRBV6-3 combines with J gene TRBJ2-3; D not certain. Sequenced here: cultured CD8+ T cells from PBMCs, sampled from culture after CMV antigen stimulation. DNA of the CDR3: TGTGCCAGCAGTTCCATGAGCACAGATACGCAGTATTTT. Translated, it gives CASSSMSTDTQYF.